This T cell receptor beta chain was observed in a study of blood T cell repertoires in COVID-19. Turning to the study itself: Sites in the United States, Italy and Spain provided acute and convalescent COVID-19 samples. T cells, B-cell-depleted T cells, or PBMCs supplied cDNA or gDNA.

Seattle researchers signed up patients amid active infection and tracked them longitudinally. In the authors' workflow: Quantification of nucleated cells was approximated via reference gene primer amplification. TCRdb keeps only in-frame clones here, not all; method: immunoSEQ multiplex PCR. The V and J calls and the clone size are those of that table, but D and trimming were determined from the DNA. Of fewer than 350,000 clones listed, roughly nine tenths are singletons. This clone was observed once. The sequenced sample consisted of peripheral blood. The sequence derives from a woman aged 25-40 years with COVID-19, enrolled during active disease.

CDR3 sequence: CSARKGSEAFF. The CDR3 DNA sequence: TGCAGTGCTAGAAAGGGGTCTGAAGCTTTCTTT. The rearrangement joins TRBV20-1 to TRBJ1-1; tentative D call: TRBD1 (5 bases). Germline values: CDR1 DFQATT, CDR2 SNEGSKA (reference sequence). Deletions cut 2 bases from V and 6 bases from J, with 7 bases between. The length of the CDR3 is 11 residues.